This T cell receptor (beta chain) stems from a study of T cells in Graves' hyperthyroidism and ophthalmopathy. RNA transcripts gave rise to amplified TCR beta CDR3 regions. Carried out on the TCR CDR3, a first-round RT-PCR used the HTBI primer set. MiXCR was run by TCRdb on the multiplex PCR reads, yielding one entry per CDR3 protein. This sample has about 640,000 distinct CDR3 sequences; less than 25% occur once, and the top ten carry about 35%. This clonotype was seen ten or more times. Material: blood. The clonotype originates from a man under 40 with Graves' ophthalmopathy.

CDR3 bases: TGTGCCAGCAGCTTAGAGAGGACAGCGACCTACGAGCAGTACTTC. Translated: CASSLERTATYEQYF. V and J are TRBV11-2 and TRBJ2-7; weak D call: TRBD1 (6 bases). The V end was cut by 0 bases, the J end by 2 bases, with 11 bases between. Germline CDR1 SGHAT, CDR2 FQNNGV. This CDR3 spans 15 amino acids.